This T cell receptor beta chain was observed in a study of identical twins. This CDR3 contains 12 residues. V was pared by 0 bases and J by 5 bases, with 6 bases between. The germline V gene encodes CDR1 SQVTM and CDR2 ANQGSEA. This clonotype was counted at least ten times. No antigen is known for it. It was template switching that added a universal primer site, and there were unique molecular identifiers on the cDNA. TCRdb used MiXCR to reprocess the 5' RACE reads, holding one entry per CDR3 protein. The table lists about 240,000 distinct CDR3 sequences, more than 9% of them singletons, with about a tenth in the top ten. Notes on the study in general: The same donors were not followed; conclusions instead depended on cross-sectional statistical analysis. A lower insertion count was a feature of abundant cord blood beta clonotypes, with no such feature in memory repertoires. Twin sharing of out-of-frame TCR alpha was underestimated by models in monozygotic pairs.

The source material was memory T cells sorted from blood. The V and J genes are TRBV29-1 and TRBJ2-3, with D unresolved. The TCR comes from a man aged 45 to 65 in good health. Here the CDR3 DNA reads TGCAGCGTTGAAGAGGGTGTAGATACGCAGTATTTT. It is translated as CSVEEGVDTQYF.